The 6 T cell receptor beta chains listed next were all sequenced from one sample in a study of vaccination effects on CD4 cells after COVID-19. Data came from immunoSEQ multiplex PCR; TCRdb stores just in-frame clones and leaves some out. The sample consists of nearly 50,000 clones, around 74% of them appearing once. With more than nine days of culture completed, CD4+ T cells were isolated. This person's SARS-CoV-2 infection, confirmed by PCR, occurred between March and December 2020. Two doses of BNT162b2 or mRNA-1273 vaccine were administered to participants. No antigens are known for them. The sample in question was CD4+ T cells from PBMCs cultured without peptide, obtained after COVID-19 vaccination. Receptors were obtained from a human donor who had a prior SARS-CoV-2 infection.

The J gene is TRBJ2-3, the V gene TRBV7-2; a possible D gene is TRBD2 (5 bases). The CDR3 has 13 residues. Germline CDR1 and CDR2: SGHTA and FQGNSA. Between the trimmed V and J ends, which lost 1 base and 6 bases, there was a span of 8 bases. The CDR3 sequence is CASSLGRLDTQYF. Written as DNA, the CDR3 is TGTGCCAGCAGCTTAGGGAGGTTGGATACGCAGTATTTT.

This clone has just a few counts. The chain recombines TRBV4-1 with TRBJ1-6; a possible D gene is TRBD1 (6 bases). CDR1 is MGHRA and CDR2 is YSYEKL in the germline V gene. V lost 2 bases and J lost 8, with 13 bases in between. The CDR3 sequence is 15 residues long. CDR3 protein: CASSQRGQVDSPLHF. Here the CDR3 DNA reads TGCGCCAGCAGCCAACGGGGGCAGGTGGATTCACCCCTCCACTTT.

This clone was picked up a small number of times. The chain uses TRBV11-3 and TRBJ2-7, with TRBD2 matching 7 bases. This CDR3 spans 15 amino acids. The J segment lost 2 bases and the V segment lost 5 bases, leaving 9 bases of the junction unmatched. Germline-derived CDR1 and CDR2 are SGHNT and YENEEA. The CDR3 DNA reads as TGTGCCAGCAGCCCTCGGGACTACGGAACCTACGAGCAGTACTTC. It translates to CASSPRDYGTYEQYF.

This clone showed up just once. The rearrangement joins TRBV19 to TRBJ2-6; either TRBD1 or TRBD2 may fit D (5 bases each). Germline V gene data show CDR1 as LNHDA and CDR2 as SQIVND (reference sequence). V lost 5 bases to trimming and J lost 0 bases, with 14 bases between them. The CDR3 spans 17 residues. In DNA, the CDR3 is TGTGCCAGTAGTCTCGGGGACGGAAACTCTGGGGCCAACGTCCTGACTTTC. It is translated as CASSLGDGNSGANVLTF.

V and J are TRBV4-1 and TRBJ1-3; tentatively, D is TRBD1 (5 bases). The CDR3 sequence is 17 residues long. V was trimmed by 4 bases and J by 0 bases, leaving 16 bases between them. Germline CDR1 reads MGHRA; CDR2 reads YSYEKL. The CDR3 bases are TGCGCCAGCAGCCGAGCGGGACTCGTGAACTCTGGAAACACCATATATTTT. This translates into CASSRAGLVNSGNTIYF.

The V call is TRBV7-9, the J call TRBJ2-6, with D uncertain. The length of the CDR3 is 14 residues. Germline values: CDR1 SEHNR, CDR2 FQNEAQ (reference sequence). Trimming shortened V by 6 bases and J by 0 bases, and 6 bases separated the two germline ends. The CDR3 DNA reads as TGTGCCAGCAGTGTCAGCTCTGGGGCCAACGTCCTGACTTTC. Protein sequence: CASSVSSGANVLTF.